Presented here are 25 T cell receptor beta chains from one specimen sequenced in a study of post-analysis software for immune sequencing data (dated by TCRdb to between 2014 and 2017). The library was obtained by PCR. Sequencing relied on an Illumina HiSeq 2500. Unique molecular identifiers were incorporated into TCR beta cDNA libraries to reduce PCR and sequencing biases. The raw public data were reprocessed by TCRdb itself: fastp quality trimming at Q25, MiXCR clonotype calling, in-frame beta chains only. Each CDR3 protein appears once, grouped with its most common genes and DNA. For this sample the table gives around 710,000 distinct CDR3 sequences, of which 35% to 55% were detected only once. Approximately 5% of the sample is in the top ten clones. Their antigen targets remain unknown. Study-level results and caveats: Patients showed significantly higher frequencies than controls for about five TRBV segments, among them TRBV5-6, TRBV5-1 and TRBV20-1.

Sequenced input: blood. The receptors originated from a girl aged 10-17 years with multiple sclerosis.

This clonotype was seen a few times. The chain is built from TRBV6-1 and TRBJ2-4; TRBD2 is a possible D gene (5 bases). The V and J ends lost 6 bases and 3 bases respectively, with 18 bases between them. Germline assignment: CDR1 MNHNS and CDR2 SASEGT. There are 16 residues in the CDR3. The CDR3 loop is CASRPRTGRRKNIQYF. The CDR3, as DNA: TGTGCCAGCAGACCTCGGACGGGAAGACGCAAAAACATTCAGTACTTC.

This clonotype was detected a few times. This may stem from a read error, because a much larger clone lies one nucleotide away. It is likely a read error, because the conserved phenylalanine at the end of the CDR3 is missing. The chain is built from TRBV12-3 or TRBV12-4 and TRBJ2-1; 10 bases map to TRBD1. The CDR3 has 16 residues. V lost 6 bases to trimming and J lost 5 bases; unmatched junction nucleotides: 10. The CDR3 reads CASRVAGQGTDNEQFL. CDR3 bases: TGTGCCAGCAGGGTCGCGGGACAGGGGACTGACAATGAGCAGTTCTTA.

The CDR3 sequence is CSVPGLRLAGDNEQFF. The CDR3 DNA follows: TGCAGCGTGCCGGGACTTCGACTAGCGGGAGACAATGAGCAGTTCTTC. The chain uses TRBV29-1 and TRBJ2-1; 12 positions agree with TRBD2. Germline assignment: CDR1 SQVTM and CDR2 ANQGSEA. The CDR3 is made up of 16 amino acids. V shed 6 bases and J 5 bases; nucleotides not matched to a gene: 11.

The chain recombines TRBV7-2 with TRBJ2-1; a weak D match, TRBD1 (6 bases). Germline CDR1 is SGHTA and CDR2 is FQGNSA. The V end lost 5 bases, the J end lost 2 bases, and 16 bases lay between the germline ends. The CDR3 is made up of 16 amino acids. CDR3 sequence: CASSPATGATYNEQFF. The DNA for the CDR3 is TGTGCCAGCAGCCCAGCGACAGGAGCTACCTACAATGAGCAGTTCTTC.

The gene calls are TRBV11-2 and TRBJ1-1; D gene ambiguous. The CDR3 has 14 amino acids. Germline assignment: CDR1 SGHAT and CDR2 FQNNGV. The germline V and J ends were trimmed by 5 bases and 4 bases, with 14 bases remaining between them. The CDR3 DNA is TGTGCCAGCAGCCAAGCGGGGTTGGGCACTGAAGCTTTCTTT. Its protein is CASSQAGLGTEAFF.

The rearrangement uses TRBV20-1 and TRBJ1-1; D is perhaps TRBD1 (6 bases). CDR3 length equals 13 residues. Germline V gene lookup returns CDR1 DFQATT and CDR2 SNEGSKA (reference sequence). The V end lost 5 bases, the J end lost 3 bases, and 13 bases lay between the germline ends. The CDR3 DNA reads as TGCAGTGCTTCCAGTGGACAGTACACTGAAGCTTTCTTT. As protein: CSASSGQYTEAFF.

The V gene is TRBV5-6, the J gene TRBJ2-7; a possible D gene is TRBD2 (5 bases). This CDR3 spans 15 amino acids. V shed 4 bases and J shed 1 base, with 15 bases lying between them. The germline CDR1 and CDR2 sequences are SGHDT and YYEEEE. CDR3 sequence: CASSIGLRASYEQYF. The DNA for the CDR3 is TGTGCCAGCAGCATCGGACTGAGAGCATCCTACGAGCAGTACTTC.

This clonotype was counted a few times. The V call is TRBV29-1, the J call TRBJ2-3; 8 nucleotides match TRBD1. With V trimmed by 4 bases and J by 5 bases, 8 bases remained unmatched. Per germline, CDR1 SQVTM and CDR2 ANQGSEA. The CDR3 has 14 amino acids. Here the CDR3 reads CSVARDRGQDTQYF. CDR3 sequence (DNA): TGCAGCGTTGCGCGAGACAGGGGCCAAGATACGCAGTATTTT.

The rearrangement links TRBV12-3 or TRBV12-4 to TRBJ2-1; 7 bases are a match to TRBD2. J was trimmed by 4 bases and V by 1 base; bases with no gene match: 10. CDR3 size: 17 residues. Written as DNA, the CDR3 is TGTGCCAGCAGTTTAGGGGTTTGGCGGGAGCAGTACAATGAGCAGTTCTTC. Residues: CASSLGVWREQYNEQFF.

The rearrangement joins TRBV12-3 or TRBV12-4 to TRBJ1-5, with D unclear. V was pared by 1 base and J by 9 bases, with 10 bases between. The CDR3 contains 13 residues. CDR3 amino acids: CASSLGPFGPQHF. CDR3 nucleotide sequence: TGTGCCAGCAGTTTAGGTCCCTTCGGGCCCCAGCATTTT.

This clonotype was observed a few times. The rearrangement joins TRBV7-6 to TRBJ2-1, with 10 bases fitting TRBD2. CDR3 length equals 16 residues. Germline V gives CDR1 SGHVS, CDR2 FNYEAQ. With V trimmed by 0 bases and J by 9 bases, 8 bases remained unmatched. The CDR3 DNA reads TGTGCCAGCAGCTTAGCGGCAGCTAGCGGGAGAGTTGAGCAGTTCTTC. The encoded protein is CASSLAAASGRVEQFF.

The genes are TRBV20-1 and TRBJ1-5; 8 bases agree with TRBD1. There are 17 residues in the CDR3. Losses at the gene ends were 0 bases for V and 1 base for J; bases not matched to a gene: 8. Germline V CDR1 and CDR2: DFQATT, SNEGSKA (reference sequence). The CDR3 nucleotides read TGCAGTGCTAGAGAAAGGACAGGGTACGGAAGCAATCAGCCCCAGCATTTT. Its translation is CSARERTGYGSNQPQHF.

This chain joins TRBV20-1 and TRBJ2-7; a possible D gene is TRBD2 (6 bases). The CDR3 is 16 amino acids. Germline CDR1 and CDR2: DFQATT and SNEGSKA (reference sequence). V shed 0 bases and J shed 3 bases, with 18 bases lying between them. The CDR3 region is CSARDTGDPTFYEQYF. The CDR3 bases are TGCAGTGCTAGAGATACGGGGGACCCGACCTTCTACGAGCAGTACTTC.

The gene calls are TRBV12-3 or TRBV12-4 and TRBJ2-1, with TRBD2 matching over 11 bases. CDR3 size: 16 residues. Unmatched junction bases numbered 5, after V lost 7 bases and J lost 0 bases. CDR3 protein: CASKGLAGPSYNEQFF. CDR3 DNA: TGTGCCAGCAAAGGACTAGCGGGTCCCTCCTACAATGAGCAGTTCTTC.

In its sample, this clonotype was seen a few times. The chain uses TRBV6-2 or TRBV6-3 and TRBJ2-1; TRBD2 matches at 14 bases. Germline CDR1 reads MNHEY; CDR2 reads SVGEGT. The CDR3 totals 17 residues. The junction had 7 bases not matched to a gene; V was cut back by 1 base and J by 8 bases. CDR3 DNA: TGTGCCAGCAGTTACTTGGGACTAGCGGGGGCAAGGGATGAGCAGTTCTTC. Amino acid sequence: CASSYLGLAGARDEQFF.

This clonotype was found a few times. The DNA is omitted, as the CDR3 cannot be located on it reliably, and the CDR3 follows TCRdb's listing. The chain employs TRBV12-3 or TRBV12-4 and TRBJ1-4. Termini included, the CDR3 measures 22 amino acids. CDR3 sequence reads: CASRPSHSSYEQYFGPNEKLFF.

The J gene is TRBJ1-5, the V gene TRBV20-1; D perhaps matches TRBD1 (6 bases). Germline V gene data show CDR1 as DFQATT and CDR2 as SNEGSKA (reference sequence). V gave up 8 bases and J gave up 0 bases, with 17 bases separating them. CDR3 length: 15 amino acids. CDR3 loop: CSSASGHHSNQPQHF. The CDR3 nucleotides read TGCAGTTCTGCGTCGGGACACCATAGCAATCAGCCCCAGCATTTT.

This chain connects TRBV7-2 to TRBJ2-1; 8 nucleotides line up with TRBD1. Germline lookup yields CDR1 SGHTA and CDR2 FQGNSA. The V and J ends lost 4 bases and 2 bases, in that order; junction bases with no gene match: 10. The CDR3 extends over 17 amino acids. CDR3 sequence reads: CASSSTRQGIPYNEQFF. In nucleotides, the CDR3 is TGTGCCAGCAGCTCAACTCGACAGGGGATCCCCTACAATGAGCAGTTCTTC.

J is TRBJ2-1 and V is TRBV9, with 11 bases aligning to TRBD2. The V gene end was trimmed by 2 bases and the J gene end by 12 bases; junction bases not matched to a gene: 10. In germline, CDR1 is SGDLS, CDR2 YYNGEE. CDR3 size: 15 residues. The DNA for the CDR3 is TGTGCCAGCAGCGTCTCTAGCGGGGGGCCTCTTGGGCAGTTCTTC. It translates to CASSVSSGGPLGQFF.

CDR3 loop: CASSPSGLAGSTDTQYF. In nucleotides, the CDR3 is TGTGCCAGCAGCCCATCGGGACTAGCGGGGAGCACAGATACGCAGTATTTT. This chain connects TRBV3-1 to TRBJ2-3, with TRBD2 matching over 13 bases. The germline V gene has CDR1 LGHDT and CDR2 YNNKEL (reference sequence). With 4 bases clipped from V and 0 bases from J, the junction kept 4 bases outside the gene matches. This CDR3 contains 17 residues.

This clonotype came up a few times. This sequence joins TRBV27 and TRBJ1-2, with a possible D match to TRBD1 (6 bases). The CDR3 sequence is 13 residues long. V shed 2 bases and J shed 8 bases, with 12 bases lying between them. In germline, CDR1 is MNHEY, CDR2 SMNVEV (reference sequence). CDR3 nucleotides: TGTGCCAGCAGTTTAACCAGGGGCGGGGGCTACACCTTC. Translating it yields CASSLTRGGGYTF.

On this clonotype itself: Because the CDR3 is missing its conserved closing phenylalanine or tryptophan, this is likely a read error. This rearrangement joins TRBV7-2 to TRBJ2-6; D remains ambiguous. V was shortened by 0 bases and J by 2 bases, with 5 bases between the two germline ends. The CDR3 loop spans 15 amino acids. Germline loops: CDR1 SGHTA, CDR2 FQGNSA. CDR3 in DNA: TGTGCCAGCAGCTTAGCGATTCCTGGGGCCAACGTCCTGACTTCC. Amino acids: CASSLAIPGANVLTS.

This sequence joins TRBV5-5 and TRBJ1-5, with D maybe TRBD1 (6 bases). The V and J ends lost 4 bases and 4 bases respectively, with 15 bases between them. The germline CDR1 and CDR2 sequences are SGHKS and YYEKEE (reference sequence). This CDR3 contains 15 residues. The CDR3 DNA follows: TGTGCCAGCAGCACAGGGACGTTTAGGAATCAGCCCCAGCATTTT. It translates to CASSTGTFRNQPQHF.

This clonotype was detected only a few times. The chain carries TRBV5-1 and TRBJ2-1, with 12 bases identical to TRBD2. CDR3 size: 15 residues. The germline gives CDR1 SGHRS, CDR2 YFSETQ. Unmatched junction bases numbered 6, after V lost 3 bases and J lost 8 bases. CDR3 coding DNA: TGCGCCAGCAGCTGGGGGACTAGCGGGCCCCATGAGCAGTTCTTC. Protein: CASSWGTSGPHEQFF.

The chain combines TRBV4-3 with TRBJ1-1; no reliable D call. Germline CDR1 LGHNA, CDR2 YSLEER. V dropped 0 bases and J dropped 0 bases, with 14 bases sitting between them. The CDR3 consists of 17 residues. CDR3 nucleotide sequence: TGCGCCAGCAGCCAAGATCCCCTGACTTTCTTGAACACTGAAGCTTTCTTT. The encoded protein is CASSQDPLTFLNTEAFF.